This T cell receptor (beta chain) stems from a study of T cells in Graves' hyperthyroidism and ophthalmopathy. Whole-study results and caveats: Before onset, by a median of around six months, the model predicted ophthalmopathy.

In its sample, this clonotype was seen a few times. Its antigen is currently unknown. Each diagnosis drew on symptoms, thyroxine, TRAb, thyroid ultrasound and orbital computed tomography findings. The TCR beta CDR3 regions underwent amplification using RNA transcripts as the source. HTBI primers were used for first-round RT-PCR of the TCR CDR3. TCRdb itself ran the multiplex PCR reads through MiXCR, one entry per CDR3 protein. Among some 490,000 distinct CDR3 sequences listed, approximately 16% were seen once. Trimming cost V 4 bases and J 7 bases; bases outside gene matches: 5. In germline, CDR1 is MNHEY, CDR2 SMNVEV (reference sequence). The CDR3 sequence is 13 residues long.

Sequenced material: blood. The chain recombines TRBV27 with TRBJ2-7, with 9 bases lining up with TRBD1. The receptor comes from a woman in her 30s with Graves' ophthalmopathy. This CDR3 is CASSYRGLREQYF. In nucleotides, the CDR3 is TGTGCCAGCAGTTACAGGGGGCTTAGGGAGCAGTACTTC.